What follows is one T cell receptor (beta chain) and its context. The sample is drawn from a study of T cell changes during pregnancy in multiple sclerosis. Trimming left V 4 bases short and J 5 bases short, with 15 bases between. Germline assignment: CDR1 SGHDN and CDR2 FVKESK. This CDR3 spans 15 amino acids. Clones were sequenced by immunoSEQ multiplex PCR, and TCRdb holds only the in-frame ones, with some missing. The sample holds tens of thousands of clones, 80% to 95% seen once. The clonotype originates from a female donor with multiple sclerosis, enrolled in a pregnancy study. The gene calls are TRBV14 and TRBJ2-1; possible D gene TRBD1, 6 bases. This specimen was peripheral blood, taken in the third trimester of pregnancy. The CDR3 nucleotides are TGTGCCAGCAGCCCACCTAGTAGGGGGAACAATGAGCAGTTCTTC. It is translated as CASSPPSRGNNEQFF.